Presented here are 20 T cell receptor beta chains from one specimen sequenced in a study of T-cell memory formation after mild COVID-19. MiXCR, run by TCRdb on the 5' RACE reads, gives a single entry per CDR3 protein. The table lists approximately 570,000 distinct CDR3 sequences, over 15% of them singletons. The sequenced sample consisted of PBMCs or a T cell subset sorted from them (not recorded which). These receptors were collected from an adult woman who had mild COVID-19 (a few samples of this study predate the infection). Cell type and time point are not known.

The chain carries TRBV6-5 and TRBJ1-4; D is perhaps TRBD1 (6 bases). Germline V CDR1 and CDR2: MNHEY, SVGAGI. The CDR3 is 17 amino acids. V was cut by 0 bases and J by 5 bases, with 16 bases left in between. The CDR3 loop is CASSYSMPGVDNEKLFF. Here the CDR3 DNA reads TGTGCCAGCAGTTACTCGATGCCAGGGGTTGACAATGAAAAACTGTTTTTT.

This clonotype was picked up a small number of times. The V and J genes are TRBV6-6 and TRBJ1-5; D uncertain. V was cut by 6 bases and J by 0 bases, with 6 bases left in between. This CDR3 comprises 13 residues. Germline V gene lookup returns CDR1 MNHNY and CDR2 SVGAGI (reference sequence). The CDR3 DNA sequence: TGTGCCAGCAGATCCAATAGCAATCAGCCCCAGCATTTT. It specifies CASRSNSNQPQHF.

In this sample, this clonotype turned up a few times. The chain combines TRBV5-5 with TRBJ2-1; 8 bases match TRBD1. CDR3 length equals 16 residues. The V segment lost 4 bases and the J segment 3 bases; nucleotides outside the gene matches: 9. Looked up from germline, CDR1 is SGHKS and CDR2 is YYEKEE (reference sequence). The CDR3 loop is CASSPGQGGNYNEQFF. The CDR3 coding sequence is TGTGCCAGCAGCCCCGGACAGGGAGGTAACTACAATGAGCAGTTCTTC.

V and J are TRBV12-3 or TRBV12-4 and TRBJ2-7; 9 positions agree with TRBD1. Trimming removed 2 bases from V and 5 bases from J; junction bases left unmatched: 7. CDR3 size: 15 residues. The CDR3 is CASSLHGTGKDEQYF. The CDR3 DNA reads as TGTGCCAGCAGTTTACACGGGACAGGGAAAGACGAGCAGTACTTC.

This clonotype was recorded a few times. V is TRBV4-1 and J is TRBJ1-5; D not resolved. Germline CDR1 is MGHRA and CDR2 is YSYEKL. V lost 6 bases, J lost 2 bases, and 11 bases lay in between. This CDR3 comprises 14 residues. The CDR3 sequence: CASSTYDGNQPQHF. DNA for the CDR3: TGCGCCAGCAGTACCTATGACGGCAATCAGCCCCAGCATTTT.

There are a few counts of this clonotype. The gene calls are TRBV20-1 and TRBJ1-1, with 7 bases that match TRBD1. The CDR3 length is 15 residues. Germline assignment: CDR1 DFQATT and CDR2 SNEGSKA (reference sequence). V shed 4 bases, J shed 2 bases, and the junction held 10 bases outside the gene matches. The DNA of the CDR3 is TGCAGTGCTAAAGCTCAGGGACAGTTAAACACTGAAGCTTTCTTT. This translates into CSAKAQGQLNTEAFF.

This clonotype turned up a few times. The rearrangement uses TRBV25-1 and TRBJ1-4; TRBD1 matches at 8 bases. Germline CDR1 and CDR2: MGHDK and SYGVNS. The trim removed 3 bases at V and 8 bases at J, leaving 5 bases unmatched. This CDR3 contains 14 residues. CDR3 nucleotide sequence: TGTGCCAGCAGTGACCGGACAGGGCACGAAAAACTGTTTTTT. This encodes CASSDRTGHEKLFF.

This clonotype was seen a few times. This sequence joins TRBV4-1 and TRBJ1-1; D is unclear. This CDR3 contains 15 residues. The V end was cut by 0 bases, the J end by 2 bases, with 10 bases between. Germline loops: CDR1 MGHRA, CDR2 YSYEKL. The chain's CDR3 is CASSQEPAVNTEAFF. In DNA, the CDR3 is TGCGCCAGCAGCCAAGAGCCAGCGGTTAACACTGAAGCTTTCTTT.

The rearrangement links TRBV7-2 to TRBJ2-3; D possibly corresponds to TRBD2 (5 bases). The CDR3 spans 13 residues. The V end lost 8 bases, the J end lost 5 bases, and 14 bases lay between the germline ends. CDR1 and CDR2 (germline): SGHTA, FQGNSA. The CDR3 coding sequence is TGTGCCAGCGCCCTGAGGGAGAGAGATACGCAGTATTTT. Protein: CASALRERDTQYF.

The chain employs TRBV29-1 and TRBJ1-1; TRBD1 agrees at 7 bases. There are 14 residues in the CDR3. In germline, CDR1 is SQVTM, CDR2 ANQGSEA. J gave up 0 bases and V 5 bases, and 6 bases lay outside the gene matches. As DNA, the CDR3 is TGCAGCGTTCAGGACAGGACCATGAACACTGAAGCTTTCTTT. It translates to CSVQDRTMNTEAFF.

The chain has TRBV9 and TRBJ1-3; D may be TRBD1 (6 bases). Trimming pared 3 bases from V and 0 bases from J, leaving 13 bases between. Germline V gene sequence: CDR1 SGDLS, CDR2 YYNGEE. CDR3 length equals 16 residues. CDR3 protein: CASSAGTGFSGNTIYF. The DNA for the CDR3 is TGTGCCAGCAGCGCGGGAACAGGGTTCTCTGGAAACACCATATATTTT.

There are a few counts of this clonotype. The chain links TRBV7-9 to TRBJ1-1; D remains ambiguous. V was clipped by 5 bases and J by 6 bases, with 19 bases between them. The CDR3 has 15 amino acids. Germline lookup yields CDR1 SEHNR and CDR2 FQNEAQ (reference sequence). The CDR3 DNA reads TGTGCCAGCAGCCCTTCTAATAGCCTACGAGCTGAAGCTTTCTTT. As protein: CASSPSNSLRAEAFF.

The chain joins TRBV3-1 to TRBJ2-3, with 9 bases identical to TRBD2. Germline values: CDR1 LGHDT, CDR2 YNNKEL (reference sequence). The junction had 2 bases not matched to a gene; V was cut back by 1 base and J by 0 bases. CDR3 length: 16 amino acids. CDR3 amino acids: CASSQVTSGSTDTQYF. In nucleotides, the CDR3 is TGTGCCAGCAGCCAAGTAACTAGCGGGAGCACAGATACGCAGTATTTT.

J is TRBJ1-5 and V is TRBV19, with TRBD1 identical over 7 bases. V was pared by 3 bases and J by 4 bases, with 6 bases of the junction left unmatched. Germline CDR1 and CDR2: LNHDA and SQIVND (reference sequence). The CDR3 extends over 15 amino acids. The DNA of the CDR3 is TGTGCCAGTAGTATGGTAGCAGGGGGAAATCAGCCCCAGCATTTT. Protein sequence: CASSMVAGGNQPQHF.

The rearrangement joins TRBV7-2 to TRBJ2-2, with 8 nucleotides matching TRBD2. Germline CDR1 is SGHTA and CDR2 is FQGNSA. The V segment lost 1 base and the J segment 4 bases; nucleotides outside the gene matches: 14. This CDR3 comprises 19 residues. The CDR3 is CASSLELAVFRRGTGELFF. DNA for the CDR3: TGTGCCAGCAGCTTAGAACTAGCGGTCTTTCGACGGGGCACCGGGGAGCTGTTTTTT. The whole variable domain, remainder taken from reference TRBV7-2 and TRBJ2-2, is GAGVSQSPSNKVTEKGKDVELRCDPISGHTALYWYRQSLGQGLEFLIYFQGNSAPDKSGLPSDRFSAERTGGSVSTLTIQRTQQEDSAVYLCASSLELAVFRRGTGELFFGEGSRLTVL.

This clonotype was picked up a small number of times. The rearrangement links TRBV5-1 to TRBJ1-2; 8 bases match TRBD1. Germline values: CDR1 SGHRS, CDR2 YFSETQ. Germline trimming cut 4 bases from V and 2 bases from J; bases unmatched to any gene: 13. This CDR3 comprises 17 residues. The CDR3: CASSPTTGTGFNYGYTF. As DNA, the CDR3 is TGCGCCAGCAGCCCAACGACCGGGACAGGTTTCAACTATGGCTACACCTTC.

V usage is TRBV11-2 and J usage is TRBJ1-1; possibly TRBD1 for D (5 bases). The CDR3 totals 15 residues. V lost 7 bases and J 1 base, leaving 16 bases between the germline ends. CDR1 is SGHAT and CDR2 is FQNNGV in the germline V gene. CDR3 coding DNA: TGTGCCAGCACCCAGACAGCGACCTCGAACACTGAAGCTTTCTTT. Residues: CASTQTATSNTEAFF.

This clonotype was counted ten times or more. The chain links TRBV5-1 to TRBJ2-7; TRBD2 agrees at 7 bases. The CDR3 runs 13 residues. The germline V gene has CDR1 SGHRS and CDR2 YFSETQ. V shed 4 bases, J shed 2 bases, and the junction held 3 bases outside the gene matches. The CDR3 region is CASSRGETYEQYF. The CDR3 DNA sequence: TGCGCCAGCAGCCGGGGGGAGACCTACGAGCAGTACTTC.

The table lists this clonotype with a few counts. The CDR3: CSLQGPAETQYF. In DNA form, the CDR3 reads TGCAGCCTACAGGGCCCAGCGGAGACCCAGTACTTC. The chain uses TRBV20-1 and TRBJ2-5; D possibly corresponds to TRBD1 (6 bases). This CDR3 is built from 12 residues. Germline values: CDR1 DFQATT, CDR2 SNEGSKA (reference sequence).

This clonotype was detected only a few times. The J gene is TRBJ1-6, the V gene TRBV27; a weak D match, TRBD1 (5 bases). The V gene's germline CDR1 is MNHEY and CDR2 SMNVEV (reference sequence). This CDR3 is 15 amino acids long. V was pared by 10 bases and J by 0 bases, with 13 bases between. The CDR3 here is CATGGKASYNSPLHF. The CDR3 nucleotides are TGTGCCACGGGGGGGAAAGCCTCCTATAATTCACCCCTCCACTTT.